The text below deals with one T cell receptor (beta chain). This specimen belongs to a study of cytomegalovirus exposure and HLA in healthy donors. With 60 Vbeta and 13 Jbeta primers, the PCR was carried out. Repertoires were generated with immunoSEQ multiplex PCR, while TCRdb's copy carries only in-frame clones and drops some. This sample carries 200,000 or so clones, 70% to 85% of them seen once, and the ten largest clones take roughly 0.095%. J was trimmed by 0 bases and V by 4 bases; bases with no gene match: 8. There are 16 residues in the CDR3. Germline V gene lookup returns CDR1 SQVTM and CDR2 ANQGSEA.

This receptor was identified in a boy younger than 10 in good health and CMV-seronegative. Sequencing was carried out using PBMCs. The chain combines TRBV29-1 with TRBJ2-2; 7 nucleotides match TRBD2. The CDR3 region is CSVGHSGTTNTGELFF. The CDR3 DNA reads TGCAGCGTTGGACACTCCGGGACTACGAACACCGGGGAGCTGTTTTTT.